The 5 T cell receptor beta chains below all came from one sample that was sequenced in a study of PD-1 blockade in mismatch repair-deficient tumors. The table came from immunoSEQ multiplex PCR; TCRdb's copy has only in-frame clones and leaves some out. The sample comprises approximately 51,000 clones, 81% of which are singletons, and about 8.3% rests with the top ten. This specimen consisted of peripheral blood, obtained 20 weeks after starting pembrolizumab. These receptors all come from an adult with mismatch repair-deficient cancer.

This clone was counted a single time. The chain links TRBV5-1 to TRBJ2-5; D uncertain. Germline V gene sequence: CDR1 SGHRS, CDR2 YFSETQ. CDR3 length equals 12 residues. The germline V and J ends were trimmed by 3 bases and 0 bases, with 3 bases remaining between them. The CDR3 sequence is CASSSYQETQYF. CDR3 bases: TGCGCCAGCAGCTCTTACCAAGAGACCCAGTACTTC.

Only a few counts were recorded for this clone. The CDR3 reads CASSLVVDRGVEQYF. The CDR3 nucleotides are TGTGCCAGCAGCTTAGTAGTGGACAGGGGCGTCGAGCAGTACTTC. This sequence joins TRBV7-2 and TRBJ2-7, with 9 nucleotides matching TRBD1. The CDR3 is made up of 15 amino acids. In germline, CDR1 is SGHTA, CDR2 FQGNSA. V dropped 1 base and J dropped 6; count of bases not matched to a gene: 7. Full variable domain (rest looked up from reference TRBV7-2 and TRBJ2-7): GAGVSQSPSNKVTEKGKDVELRCDPISGHTALYWYRQSLGQGLEFLIYFQGNSAPDKSGLPSDRFSAERTGGSVSTLTIQRTQQEDSAVYLCASSLVVDRGVEQYFGPGTRLTVT.

The chain has TRBV7-9 and TRBJ2-5, with 7 bases that match TRBD2. There are 16 residues in the CDR3. Germline assignment: CDR1 SEHNR and CDR2 FQNEAQ (reference sequence). V was pared by 5 bases and J by 2 bases, with 11 bases of the junction left unmatched. The CDR3 coding sequence is TGTGCCAGCAGCCGAGCAACCGGGACTAAGCAAGAGACCCAGTACTTC. As protein: CASSRATGTKQETQYF.

The genes are TRBV18 and TRBJ1-1, with D maybe TRBD1 (5 bases). The V gene lost 8 bases and the J gene lost 6 bases, with 10 bases spanning the gap. This CDR3 has 11 amino acids. CDR1 and CDR2 (germline): KGHSH, LQKENI. The CDR3 region has the DNA TGTGCCAGCCGGGGGACCGCTGAAGCTTTCTTT. Its protein is CASRGTAEAFF.

This sequence joins TRBV29-1 and TRBJ2-7, with D possibly being TRBD1 (6 bases). Germline V lookup: CDR1 SQVTM, CDR2 ANQGSEA. The CDR3 is made up of 11 amino acids. The V gene lost 6 bases and the J gene lost 5 bases, with 11 bases spanning the gap. The CDR3 protein is CSVLGGNEQYF. The DNA for the CDR3 is TGCAGCGTCTTAGGGGGAAACGAGCAGTACTTC.